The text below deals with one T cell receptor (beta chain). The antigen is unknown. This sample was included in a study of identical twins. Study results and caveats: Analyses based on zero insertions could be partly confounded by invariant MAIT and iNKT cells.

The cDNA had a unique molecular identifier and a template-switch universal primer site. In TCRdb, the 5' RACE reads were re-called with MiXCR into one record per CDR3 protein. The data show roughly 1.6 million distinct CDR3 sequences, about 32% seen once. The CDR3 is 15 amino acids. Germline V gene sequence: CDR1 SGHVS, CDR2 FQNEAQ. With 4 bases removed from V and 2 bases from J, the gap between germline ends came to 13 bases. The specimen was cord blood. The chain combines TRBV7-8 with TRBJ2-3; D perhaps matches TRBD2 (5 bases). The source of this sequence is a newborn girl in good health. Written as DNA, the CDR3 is TGTGCCAGCAGCTCAGCGAGGGTTTTCACAGATACGCAGTATTTT. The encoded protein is CASSSARVFTDTQYF.